This TCR beta chain was identified during a study of T cell responses to AZD1222 COVID-19 vaccine. Study-wide results and caveats: It should be noted that donors were predominantly white British and more often female, and clonal diversity was possibly underestimated.

As regards this clone: Its antigen is as yet unknown.

This CDR3 contains 11 residues. The germline CDR1 and CDR2 sequences are LNHDA and SQIVND (reference sequence). Trimming pared 5 bases from V and 6 bases from J, leaving 7 bases between. Measured with immunoSEQ multiplex PCR; TCRdb has only the in-frame clones, and not every one. This repertoire shows 150,000 to 200,000 clones, more than 80% found once; its top ten account for about 3.9%. This chain links TRBV19 with TRBJ1-1, with D unresolved. The material was peripheral blood, obtained on day 0 of AZD1222 vaccination. The TCR sequence derives from an adult in good health. CDR3 residues: CASSLGSEAFF. As DNA, the CDR3 is TGTGCCAGTAGTTTAGGCTCTGAAGCTTTCTTT.